Described below is a single TCR beta chain sequence and its context. Its antigen target is currently unknown. Sequencing ends 3 residues short of the CDR3 end; the germline J gene provides the rest. The data were obtained in a study of Tregs in tolerant kidney transplant recipients (dated by TCRdb to about 2019). For the study in its entirety: The study used TCRbeta sequencing to identify donor-specific regulatory T cells before combined kidney and bone marrow transplantation, then tracked those cells after transplant.

Genomic DNA was extracted from sorted cells with the QIAGEN DNeasy Blood and Tissue Kit for TCRbeta CDR3 sequencing. Through immunoSEQ, high-throughput TCRbeta CDR3 sequencing was done commercially, including PCR amplification with internal controls and bias correction. Concerning the study's data processing: Unique productive TCRbeta sequences were defined by CDR3 nucleotide sequence where primers matched, and otherwise by CDR3 amino acid sequence together with Vbeta and Jbeta genes. To correct sorting error, sequences shared between sorted populations at a frequency ratio of 2:1 or less were removed; the rest were assigned to the higher population. Sequences were defined as donor-reactive when expanded at least 5-fold in CFSE-low cells versus unstimulated cells and present at a frequency of at least 0.01% in CFSE-low cells. Repertoire divergence was quantified by Jensen-Shannon divergence calculated from the top 100 TCRbeta sequences ranked by frequency. For samples with multiple sequencing runs, sorting error was corrected separately for each run before the runs were pooled. Not all clones reach the TCRdb copy of this immuneACCESS table, which keeps in-frame sequences only. Checked studies attribute under half of the gap to unresolved V genes and leave the rest unexplained. V and J calls and clone size are as listed in that table; D and trimming were resolved from the DNA. The table for this sample records about 6,300 clones. The biggest ten clones account for roughly 6% of the sample.

The intended sense of this specimen's time point label: 6 months after combined kidney and bone marrow transplant. Related donors were used in the transplants with nonmyeloablative bone marrow transplantation, and mixed chimerism was transient in the human trials. Thawed PBMCs were FACS-sorted into unstimulated Tregs (CD4+CD25+CD127-), CD4+ non-Tregs (CD4+CD25-), CD4 cells and CD8 cells. The patients were 4 recipients of combined kidney and bone marrow transplants from the ITN036ST trial, and samples were available only for these trial subjects. Healthy control blood was processed by Ficoll density gradient to PBMCs and cryopreserved; patient PBMCs were collected before and after transplant. Results and caveats for the whole study, not just this receptor: Because only a small number of patients were included, the study had limitations, and the results will need to be validated in larger populations as well as under other immunosuppression protocols. For some patients, the PCR primers changed as time went on, which meant samples from those patients could not be compared with one another at the nucleotide level. Expanding Tregs with activated donor B cells appeared to identify the most biologically relevant and donor-specific TCRbeta repertoire. In tolerant patients, the expansion of donor-specific Tregs was greater than global Treg expansion, suggesting that the expansion was antigen-driven rather than nonspecific. Biological reproducibility was not directly addressed, though technical replication error appeared minimal.

Relative to germline, V is 5 bases shorter and J is 7 bases shorter, with 9 bases between their ends. Taken from the germline V gene, the CDR1 and CDR2 loops are SGHTA and FQGNSA. From the cysteine up to the phenylalanine, the CDR3 has a length of 13 residues. Only the CDR3 bases that were read are kept: 30 of them, in frame from base 1. This specimen consisted of CD4+ T cells from blood (PBMCs), obtained 6 months after the transplant. The sequence was obtained from a human patient who received a combined kidney and bone marrow transplant. Following transplantation, part of the T cell population may be supplied by the graft donor rather than the patient. The V and J genes are TRBV7-2 and TRBJ1-6, with a weak D call of TRBD1 (6 bases match). The CDR3 DNA, read in part, is TGTGCCAGCAGCGGCACAGGGAATTCACCC. Translated, this is CASSGTGNSP. The entire CDR3 reads CASSGTGNSPLHF.